This T cell receptor (beta chain) was profiled in a study of shared clonotypes between healthy human individuals. There are 15 residues in the CDR3. With V trimmed by 5 bases and J by 5 bases, 10 bases remained unmatched. Germline V lookup: CDR1 MNHEY, CDR2 SMNVEV (reference sequence). About this clone itself: The antigen remains undetermined.

Overall study results and limits: Estimated richness was generally greater in naive than memory subsets.

Some clones are missing from TCRdb's copy, which holds only in-frame ones; the method was immunoSEQ multiplex PCR. The data show 1.4 million to 1.5 million clones, with around 95% seen just once and more than 0.9% held by the top ten. The sequence was obtained from a young man in good health. Sample: naive CD4+ T cells sorted from blood. Subset noted: CD45RA+ positively selected. The rearrangement links TRBV27 to TRBJ1-2; 8 nucleotides align to TRBD1. Here the CDR3 reads CASSPRTGRGYGYTF. The CDR3 region has the DNA TGTGCCAGCAGTCCACGGACAGGGAGGGGGTATGGCTACACCTTC.